Listed below are T cell receptor beta chains from one sample, sequenced in a study of identical twins. From the 5' RACE reads, TCRdb called clonotypes with MiXCR, one entry per CDR3 protein. The sample has roughly 690,000 distinct CDR3 sequences; roughly 6% are singletons. Specimen: naive T cells sorted from blood. These receptor sequences come from a man aged 18 to 35 in good health. Each CDR3 is given with its conserved first and last residue. Each record gives: CDR3 length, V gene, CDR3 protein.

15	TRBV24-1	CATSGRSEGRETQYF
19	TRBV12-3/TRBV12-4	CASTRGVLAGTLSTDTQYF
12	TRBV20-1	CSPHSPQRGRYF
11	TRBV20-1	CSARITSERFF
17	TRBV5-1	CASSLELGRLMGETQYF
16	TRBV27	CASSLSASIFTDTQYF
15	TRBV20-1	CSARPPGAFYNEQFF
17	TRBV7-8	CASSPSPRGKAGNTIYF
14	TRBV20-1	CSAEPQGIGYGYTF
17	TRBV28	CASSLVSRDGGTGELFF
15	TRBV6-4	CASSGGDRGGQPQHF
12	TRBV28	CASRGKTDTQYF
11	TRBV10-1	CASSDRGELFF
12	TRBV12-3/TRBV12-4	CASSLWGLEQYF
16	TRBV27	CASSLTLPGSNEKLIF
15	TRBV6-1	CASSEPGQGSEKLFF
16	TRBV5-1	CASSTQGQFASYEQYF
15	TRBV6-5	CASSYSGPVPDTQYF
17	TRBV20-1	CSASRPYRDRGPGELFF